Presented here are 19 T cell receptor beta chains from one specimen sequenced in a study of blood T cell repertoires in COVID-19. Data came from immunoSEQ multiplex PCR; TCRdb stores just in-frame clones and leaves some out. The sample lists hundreds of thousands of clones; about 83% were seen once. Sequencing was carried out using peripheral blood. These receptors all come from a woman in her twenties or thirties with COVID-19, enrolled during active disease.

CDR3 sequence: CASSLYRGETQYF. The DNA for the CDR3 is TGTGCCAGCAGTTTATACAGGGGAGAGACCCAGTACTTC. V usage is TRBV27 and J usage is TRBJ2-5, with TRBD1 matching over 7 bases. The CDR3 is made up of 13 amino acids. V lost 1 base and J lost 4; bases outside the gene matches: 0. Looked up from germline, CDR1 is MNHEY and CDR2 is SMNVEV (reference sequence).

The chain links TRBV29-1 to TRBJ2-7; possible D gene TRBD2, 6 bases. Germline V gene sequence: CDR1 SQVTM, CDR2 ANQGSEA. The length of the CDR3 is 14 residues. Between the trimmed V and J ends, which lost 2 bases and 6 bases, there was a span of 17 bases. The CDR3 DNA sequence: TGCAGCGTTGAATTCTCGCCCGCCGGGGGCGAGCAGTACTTC. Residues: CSVEFSPAGGEQYF.

The DNA of the CDR3 is TGTGCCAGCAGCTACCGGGACAGGAAGGACGAAAAACTGTTTTTT. It specifies CASSYRDRKDEKLFF. The chain joins TRBV9 to TRBJ1-4; 8 positions agree with TRBD1. Germline assignment: CDR1 SGDLS and CDR2 YYNGEE. The CDR3 runs to 15 residues. V was clipped by 4 bases and J by 8 bases; unmatched bases: 10.

The chain carries TRBV28 and TRBJ1-2; tentative D call: TRBD1 (6 bases). Trimming removed 8 bases from V and 5 bases from J, with 21 bases in between. The CDR3 has 15 residues. CDR1 and CDR2 from the germline V gene are MDHEN and SYDVKM. CDR3 nucleotides: TGTGCCAGCTTAAGCGTAGGGGGGGGAATTTATGGCTACACCTTC. Translating gives CASLSVGGGIYGYTF.

Remarks on this clone: The sample holds other DNA sequences that translate to the same CDR3. This chain joins TRBV6-5 and TRBJ1-5; a possible D gene is TRBD1 (5 bases). Trimming shortened V by 6 bases and J by 4 bases, and 7 bases separated the two germline ends. CDR3 length: 12 amino acids. CDR1 is MNHEY and CDR2 is SVGAGI in the germline V gene. CDR3 in amino acids: CASRGTNQPQHF. The CDR3 bases are TGTGCCAGCAGAGGGACTAATCAGCCCCAGCATTTT.

DNA for the CDR3: TGTGCCAGCTCACCTGGGACTAGCGGGAGAGGGCGAGATACGCAGTATTTT. It translates to CASSPGTSGRGRDTQYF. The chain joins TRBV18 to TRBJ2-3; the match to TRBD2 covers 14 bases. With V trimmed by 3 bases and J by 5 bases, 7 bases remained unmatched. The CDR3 extends over 17 amino acids. The germline V gene has CDR1 KGHSH and CDR2 LQKENI.

This clone was seen more than once but under ten times. The chain couples TRBV11-3 to TRBJ2-1; 13 bases agree with TRBD2. The CDR3 length is 16 residues. V dropped 5 bases and J dropped 8; count of bases not matched to a gene: 9. CDR1 is SGHNT, CDR2 YENEEA, per germline. The CDR3 loop reads CASSPWTSGGVDEQFF. CDR3 bases: TGTGCCAGCAGCCCCTGGACTAGCGGGGGAGTAGATGAGCAGTTCTTC.

The chain couples TRBV7-9 to TRBJ1-2; the D gene is possibly TRBD1 (5 bases). Germline V gene data show CDR1 as SEHNR and CDR2 as FQNEAQ (reference sequence). Trimming removed 1 base at V and 2 bases at J, with 11 bases between. The CDR3 sequence is 15 residues long. The CDR3 DNA sequence: TGTGCCAGCAGCTTAGTACTACAGGCCAACTATGGCTACACCTTC. Translating gives CASSLVLQANYGYTF. The variable domain in full, with the rest retrieved from reference TRBV7-9 and TRBJ1-2, is DTGVSQNPRHKITKRGQNVTFRCDPISEHNRLYWYRQTLGQGPEFLTYFQNEAQLEKSRLLSDRFSAERPKGSFSTLEIQRTEQGDSAMYLCASSLVLQANYGYTFGSGTRLTVV.

The chain combines TRBV9 with TRBJ2-1; a weak D match, TRBD2 (6 bases). CDR3 size: 15 residues. V gave up 3 bases and J gave up 4 bases, with 14 bases separating them. Germline V lookup: CDR1 SGDLS, CDR2 YYNGEE. The CDR3: CASSGGVAAYNEQFF. In DNA form, the CDR3 reads TGTGCCAGCAGCGGGGGAGTAGCGGCATACAATGAGCAGTTCTTC.

The chain combines TRBV5-1 with TRBJ2-5; the match to TRBD1 covers 10 bases. V shed 1 base and J 2 bases; nucleotides not matched to a gene: 14. The length of the CDR3 is 19 residues. The germline V gene has CDR1 SGHRS and CDR2 YFSETQ. Here the CDR3 DNA reads TGCGCCAGCAGCTTGTTTGGGACAGGGGCCTCTACCTCTCAAGAGACCCAGTACTTC. Translated, it gives CASSLFGTGASTSQETQYF.

This chain joins TRBV5-4 and TRBJ2-1, with 10 positions matching TRBD2. CDR3 length: 16 amino acids. Looked up from germline, CDR1 is SGHNT and CDR2 is YYREEE (reference sequence). After removal of 4 bases from V and 7 bases from J, the junction contained 11 bases not matched to a gene. The CDR3 region has the DNA TGTGCCAGCAGCCGTCCCCTAGCGGGAGAGTTAAATGAGCAGTTCTTC. As protein: CASSRPLAGELNEQFF.

The chain carries TRBV10-3 and TRBJ1-3; 9 nucleotides align to TRBD1. Losses at the gene ends were 4 bases for V and 0 bases for J; bases not matched to a gene: 10. CDR3 length equals 18 residues. Germline V CDR1 and CDR2: ENHRY, SYGVKD. The CDR3: CAISGGEQGADSGNTIYF. The CDR3 DNA reads as TGTGCCATCAGTGGGGGGGAACAGGGGGCAGACTCTGGAAACACCATATATTTT.

In its sample, this clone was seen a few times. The chain links TRBV7-6 to TRBJ1-2, with TRBD1 identical over 8 bases. J gave up 5 bases and V 1 base, and 6 bases lay outside the gene matches. This CDR3 has 15 residues. Germline-derived CDR1 and CDR2 are SGHVS and FNYEAQ. The CDR3 here is CASSLGTGRGYGYTF. CDR3 nucleotide sequence: TGTGCCAGCAGCTTAGGGACAGGGCGTGGGTATGGCTACACCTTC.

The gene calls are TRBV19 and TRBJ2-1, with TRBD2 identical over 12 bases. From germline, CDR1 is LNHDA and CDR2 SQIVND (reference sequence). The CDR3 is 14 amino acids. The V and J ends lost 3 bases and 8 bases, in that order; junction bases with no gene match: 2. The CDR3 bases are TGTGCCAGTAGTATGGCTAGCGGGAGGGATGAGCAGTTCTTC. The encoded protein is CASSMASGRDEQFF. Using reference TRBV19 and TRBJ2-1 for the parts outside the CDR3, the full variable domain is DGGITQSPKYLFRKEGQNVTLSCEQNLNHDAMYWYRQDPGQGLRLIYYSQIVNDFQKGDIAEGYSVSREKKESFPLTVTSAQKNPTAFYLCASSMASGRDEQFFGPGTRLTVL.

J is TRBJ1-1 and V is TRBV4-1; 9 bases match TRBD1. This CDR3 is 17 amino acids long. Germline V gene sequence: CDR1 MGHRA, CDR2 YSYEKL. V lost 1 base, J lost 1 base, and 7 bases stayed unmatched. The CDR3 sequence: CASSQVLGQGANTEAFF. The CDR3 nucleotides are TGCGCCAGCAGCCAAGTGTTGGGACAGGGTGCGAACACTGAAGCTTTCTTT.

The rearrangement joins TRBV5-4 to TRBJ2-1, with 7 bases aligning to TRBD1. This CDR3 comprises 13 residues. The germline V gene has CDR1 SGHNT and CDR2 YYREEE (reference sequence). V was pared by 4 bases and J by 6 bases, with 4 bases of the junction left unmatched. The CDR3 coding sequence is TGTGCCAGCAGCAACCGGGACAGCAATGAGCAGTTCTTC. Translated, it gives CASSNRDSNEQFF.

A single count supports this clone. This rearrangement joins TRBV2 to TRBJ2-7; 8 nucleotides line up with TRBD1. The germline V gene encodes CDR1 SNHLY and CDR2 FYNNEI. CDR3 length equals 13 residues. Germline trimming cut 10 bases from V and 7 bases from J; bases unmatched to any gene: 12. CDR3 protein: CATTSRGRREQYF. CDR3 DNA: TGTGCCACTACTAGCAGGGGGCGACGGGAGCAGTACTTC.

This clone was detected a few times. The rearrangement joins TRBV27 to TRBJ2-2; 7 bases are a match to TRBD1. With V trimmed by 5 bases and J by 6 bases, 9 bases remained unmatched. This CDR3 has 15 residues. From germline, CDR1 is MNHEY and CDR2 SMNVEV (reference sequence). The CDR3 sequence: CASSLRQGGSGELFF. The CDR3 DNA sequence: TGTGCCAGCAGTCTTCGACAGGGTGGATCCGGGGAGCTGTTTTTT.

The chain links TRBV18 to TRBJ2-2; no clear D gene. The CDR3 is 15 residues long. Per germline, CDR1 KGHSH and CDR2 LQKENI. Trimming removed 2 bases from V and 4 bases from J, with 11 bases in between. The CDR3 DNA reads as TGTGCCAGCTCACCAAGAGGCCTAAGCACCGGGGAGCTGTTTTTT. It specifies CASSPRGLSTGELFF. Supplemented by reference TRBV18 and TRBJ2-2, the full variable domain reads NAGVMQNPRHLVRRRGQEARLRCSPMKGHSHVYWYRQLPEEGLKFMVYLQKENIIDESGMPKERFSAEFPKEGPSILRIQQVVRGDSAAYFCASSPRGLSTGELFFGEGSRLTVL.